The rows below give T cell receptor beta chains drawn from one sample of a study of blood T cell repertoires in COVID-19. Assay: immunoSEQ multiplex PCR; the TCRdb copy retains only in-frame clones and omits some. The sample lists over 150,000 clones; 80% to 85% were seen once. Sample: peripheral blood. The receptors stem from a woman in her fifties or sixties with acute or convalescent COVID-19. The CDR3 runs from the conserved cysteine through the conserved F or W. D genes are given only for firm matches. Size is omitted from some rows. Given values are once, few, many or a class for expanded clones.

abundance	v_gene	j_gene	d_gene	CDR3nt	CDR3aa
few	TRBV9	TRBJ1-2	TRBD1	TGTGCCAGCAGCGATCCGGACAGGGCTAACTATGGCTACACCTTC	CASSDPDRANYGYTF
NA	TRBV27	TRBJ2-5	TRBD1	TGTGCCAGCAGTTTATCTGGGACAGGGAGAGAGACCCAGTACTTC	CASSLSGTGRETQYF
NA	TRBV7-2	TRBJ2-3	NA	TGTGCCAGCAGCTTAAGAACGGGGGGCACAGATACGCAGTATTTT	CASSLRTGGTDTQYF
NA	TRBV7-6	TRBJ2-7	NA	TGTGCCAGCAGCTTATATGGGGGGACAGCCTCCTACGAGCAGTACTTC	CASSLYGGTASYEQYF
NA	TRBV30	TRBJ1-5	NA	TGTGCCTGGAGTGTTAGAAGGGGCACTAATAATCAGCCCCAGCATTTT	CAWSVRRGTNNQPQHF
few	TRBV4-2	TRBJ2-7	TRBD2	TGTGCCAGCAGCCAAGACCGGACTAGTAACGAGCAGTACTTC	CASSQDRTSNEQYF
NA	TRBV11-2	TRBJ2-2	NA	TGTGCCAGCAGCCTAACCAACACCGGGGAGCTGTTTTTT	CASSLTNTGELFF
NA	TRBV11-2	TRBJ2-3	NA	TGTGCCAGCAGCTCCCGACCCGGACTACTCACAGATACGCAGTATTTT	CASSSRPGLLTDTQYF
NA	TRBV7-6	TRBJ2-1	TRBD2	TGTGCCAGCAGCTTAGGTTCTAGCGGGGGCGGTGAGCAGTTCTTC	CASSLGSSGGGEQFF
NA	TRBV5-4	TRBJ2-1	TRBD1	TGTGCCAGCAGCGGACAGGGTGATGAGCAGTTCTTC	CASSGQGDEQFF
NA	TRBV28	TRBJ2-7	TRBD1	TGTGCCAGCAGAACTTCAGGGGGCGGCTACGAGCAGTACTTC	CASRTSGGGYEQYF
NA	TRBV11-3	TRBJ2-5	TRBD2	TGTGCCAGCAGCTTAGGCGGGGGGGCGATGGAGACCCAGTACTTC	CASSLGGGAMETQYF
NA	TRBV2	TRBJ2-7	NA	TGTGCCAGCAGGGTCCGGGACAACTACGAGCAGTACTTC	CASRVRDNYEQYF
NA	TRBV4-3	TRBJ2-7	TRBD2	TGCGCCAGCAGCCAAGTGCGGGGGGGCGTTTACGAGCAGTACTTC	CASSQVRGGVYEQYF
once	TRBV6-5	TRBJ1-5	NA	TGTGCCAGCAGCTCGGACACTAGCAATCAGCCCCAGCATTTT	CASSSDTSNQPQHF
NA	TRBV6-5	TRBJ2-5	TRBD2	TGTGCCAGCAGGGCTAGCGGGGGGGCCTGGGAGACCCAGTACTTC	CASRASGGAWETQYF
NA	TRBV1	TRBJ2-3	NA	TGCACCAGCAGCCAGGGGACTAGCGGGGGGGCCTGTATTAAAGATACGCAGTATTTT	CTSSQGTSGGACIKDTQYF
NA	TRBV7-4	TRBJ1-1	NA	TGTGCCAGCAGCTTAGCGCCCTGGACTGTCTTT	CASSLAPWTVF
NA	TRBV6-1	TRBJ1-4	NA	TGTGCCAGCAGTGCAATGACAGTTCCAACTAATGAAAAACTGTTTTTT	CASSAMTVPTNEKLFF
NA	TRBV6-5	TRBJ1-5	NA	TGTGCCAGCAATAACAGGGTTAGCAATCAGCCCCAGCATTTT	CASNNRVSNQPQHF
NA	TRBV19	TRBJ1-5	TRBD1	TGTGCCAGTAGTGGCTTTCTGACAGGGGGCTTAGGCAATCAGCCCCAGCATTTT	CASSGFLTGGLGNQPQHF
NA	TRBV5-1	TRBJ1-3	NA	TGCGCCAGCAGCTTGGAGACATACTCTGGAAACACCATATATTTT	CASSLETYSGNTIYF
NA	TRBV5-6	TRBJ2-5	TRBD1	TGTGCCAGCAGCTGGGATACAGGGGGCGCCGGAGAGACCCAGTACTTC	CASSWDTGGAGETQYF
few	TRBV14	TRBJ1-4	TRBD1	TGTGCCAGCAGACATACGGACAGGGGAACTAATGAAAAACTGTTTTTT	CASRHTDRGTNEKLFF
few	TRBV19	TRBJ1-5	NA	TGTGCCAGTACTTCATCAGGGGCCCCCCAGCATTTT	CASTSSGAPQHF
NA	TRBV12-3/TRBV12-4	TRBJ2-5	NA	TGTGCCAGCAGTTTGAACACAGTAGAGACCCAGTACTTC	CASSLNTVETQYF
NA	TRBV18	TRBJ2-2	TRBD2	TGTGCCAGCTCACCGAACCTGGGACTAGCGGACTTAGGGAACACCGGGGAGCTGTTTTTT	CASSPNLGLADLGNTGELFF
NA	TRBV27	TRBJ2-3	NA	TGTGCCAGCAGTTCCGGACTGGCCGGAGATACGCAGTATTTT	CASSSGLAGDTQYF
NA	TRBV29-1	TRBJ2-7	TRBD1	TGCAGCGTTGACAGTGCGGGACAGGGGGCGAGGGAGCAGTACTTC	CSVDSAGQGAREQYF
many	TRBV4-1	TRBJ1-2	TRBD1	TGCGCCAGCAGCCAAGAAAAAACAGGGGCCTATGGCTACACCTTC	CASSQEKTGAYGYTF